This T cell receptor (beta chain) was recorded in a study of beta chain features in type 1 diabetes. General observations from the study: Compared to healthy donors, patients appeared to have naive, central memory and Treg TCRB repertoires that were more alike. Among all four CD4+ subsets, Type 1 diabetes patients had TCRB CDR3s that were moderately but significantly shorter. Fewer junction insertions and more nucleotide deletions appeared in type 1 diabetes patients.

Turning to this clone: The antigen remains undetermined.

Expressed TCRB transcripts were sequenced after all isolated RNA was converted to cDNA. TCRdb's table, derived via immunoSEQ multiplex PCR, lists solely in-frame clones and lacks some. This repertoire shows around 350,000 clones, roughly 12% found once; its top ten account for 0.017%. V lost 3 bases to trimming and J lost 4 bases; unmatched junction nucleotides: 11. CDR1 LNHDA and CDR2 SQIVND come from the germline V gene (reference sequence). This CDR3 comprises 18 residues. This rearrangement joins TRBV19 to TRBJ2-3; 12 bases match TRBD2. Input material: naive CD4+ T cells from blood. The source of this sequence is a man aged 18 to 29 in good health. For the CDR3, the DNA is TGTGCCAGTAGTATTGCCCCAGCTAGCGGGAGGGCCGCAGATACGCAGTATTTT. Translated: CASSIAPASGRAADTQYF.